This T cell receptor beta chain is from a study of T cell changes during pregnancy in multiple sclerosis. Produced via immunoSEQ multiplex PCR; TCRdb's table is partial and in-frame only. The sample contains about 40,000 clones, around nine tenths of which appear only once. V was clipped by 2 bases and J by 2 bases, with 10 bases between them. From germline, CDR1 is MNHNS and CDR2 SASEGT. This CDR3 region has 15 residues. This sequence was found in a female donor with multiple sclerosis, enrolled in a pregnancy study. The chain uses TRBV6-1 and TRBJ1-5, with D possibly TRBD1 on 6 matching bases. This material consisted of CD8+ T cells from peripheral blood mononuclear cells, taken before pregnancy. The CDR3 reads CASSESAGGNQPQHF. The CDR3 DNA is TGTGCCAGCAGTGAATCGGCAGGGGGCAATCAGCCCCAGCATTTT.